Here is one TCR beta chain with its context. This specimen comes from a study of cytomegalovirus exposure and HLA in healthy donors. After removal of 1 base from V and 14 bases from J, the junction contained 6 bases not matched to a gene. The CDR3 spans 14 residues. The germline V gene has CDR1 SGHVS and CDR2 FQNEAQ. Clones were sequenced by immunoSEQ multiplex PCR, and TCRdb holds only the in-frame ones, with some missing. The sample shows some 130,000 clones, approximately 84% of them seen only once. V and J are TRBV7-8 and TRBJ1-6, with 9 nucleotides matching TRBD1. The clonotype originates from a man aged 25-45 years in good health and CMV-seropositive. The specimen was PBMCs. CDR3: CASSLVGTGFSLHF. As DNA, the CDR3 is TGTGCCAGCAGCTTAGTCGGGACAGGGTTCTCCCTCCACTTT.